One sample yielded the 8 T cell receptor beta chains listed below, sequenced in a study of shared clonotypes between healthy human individuals. Generated by immunoSEQ multiplex PCR, the TCRdb table keeps only in-frame clones and is missing some. The repertoire holds about 1,500,000 clones, with roughly 96% as singletons. Sequencing input: naive CD4+ T cells sorted from blood. Subset given: CD45RA+ positively selected. The receptors derive from a man aged 25 to 45 in good health.

The rearrangement links TRBV15 to TRBJ2-7; either TRBD1 or TRBD2 may supply D (5 bases each). In germline, CDR1 is LNHNV, CDR2 YYDKDF (reference sequence). This CDR3 contains 16 residues. With 0 bases removed from V and 3 bases from J, the gap between germline ends came to 15 bases. The DNA of the CDR3 is TGTGCCACCAGCAGAGACCGGGACCCGAAGCTCTACGAGCAGTACTTC. Protein sequence: CATSRDRDPKLYEQYF.

The chain employs TRBV11-2 and TRBJ2-7; perhaps TRBD2 as D (6 bases). The length of the CDR3 is 15 residues. Per germline, CDR1 SGHAT and CDR2 FQNNGV. V gave up 0 bases and J gave up 4 bases, with 13 bases separating them. In DNA form, the CDR3 reads TGTGCCAGCAGCTTAGATTGGGGGGTTGCTTACGAGCAGTACTTC. Translation gives CASSLDWGVAYEQYF.

This clone has more than one count but fewer than ten. The chain employs TRBV5-4 and TRBJ2-7, with 11 positions matching TRBD2. The CDR3 loop spans 17 amino acids. Germline loops: CDR1 SGHNT, CDR2 YYREEE (reference sequence). V shed 7 bases and J 0 bases; nucleotides not matched to a gene: 12. The CDR3 DNA sequence: TGTGCCAGCTCAAGGGCTAGCGGGAGGCCATCCTCCTACGAGCAGTACTTC. Protein sequence: CASSRASGRPSSYEQYF.

This rearrangement joins TRBV15 to TRBJ2-3; D could derive from TRBD1 or TRBD2 (5 bases each). This CDR3 spans 15 amino acids. CDR1 is LNHNV and CDR2 is YYDKDF in the germline V gene (reference sequence). V lost 2 bases and J 2 bases, leaving 11 bases between the germline ends. In DNA, the CDR3 is TGTGCCACCAGCAGAACCGGGACGTACACAGATACGCAGTATTTT. Its translation is CATSRTGTYTDTQYF.

This chain connects TRBV11-3 to TRBJ2-7; D is perhaps TRBD2 (5 bases). The germline CDR1 and CDR2 sequences are SGHNT and YENEEA. This CDR3 has 12 residues. The ends were cut back, 1 base at V and 7 bases at J, with 8 bases in the middle. Here the CDR3 reads CASSLVGGEQYF. DNA for the CDR3: TGTGCCAGCAGCTTAGTGGGCGGGGAGCAGTACTTC. Using reference TRBV11-3 and TRBJ2-7 for the parts outside the CDR3, the full variable domain is EAGVVQSPRYKIIEKKQPVAFWCNPISGHNTLYWYLQNLGQGPELLIRYENEEAVDDSQLPKDRFSAERLKGVDSTLKIQPAELGDSAVYLCASSLVGGEQYFGPGTRLTVT.

J is TRBJ2-7 and V is TRBV5-1; the match to TRBD1 covers 7 bases. The V gene's germline CDR1 is SGHRS and CDR2 YFSETQ. The ends lost 2 bases at V and 7 bases at J; junction bases unmatched: 6. The CDR3 covers 13 residues. For the CDR3, the DNA is TGCGCCAGCAGCTTCCAGGGGGATGTTGAGCAGTACTTC. It specifies CASSFQGDVEQYF.

The J gene is TRBJ1-3, the V gene TRBV10-3; D gene uncertain. V was clipped by 2 bases and J by 0 bases, with 14 bases between them. This CDR3 spans 17 amino acids. CDR1 and CDR2 (germline): ENHRY, SYGVKD. The CDR3 loop reads CAISEIARTNSGNTIYF. For the CDR3, the DNA is TGTGCCATCAGTGAGATAGCACGGACGAACTCTGGAAACACCATATATTTT.

The chain combines TRBV9 with TRBJ2-5; D not resolved. The germline CDR1 and CDR2 sequences are SGDLS and YYNGEE. This CDR3 has 12 residues. V was clipped by 3 bases and J by 5 bases, with 8 bases between them. This CDR3 is CASSAPRETQYF. DNA of the CDR3: TGTGCCAGCAGCGCGCCCCGGGAGACCCAGTACTTC.